Sequencing of this T cell receptor beta chain was carried out in a study of control samples from healthy donors and cancer patients. The table came from immunoSEQ multiplex PCR; TCRdb's copy has only in-frame clones and leaves some out. The sample includes under 80,000 clones, 94% seen only once; the top ten take approximately 6%. Sequenced material: blood. This receptor was identified in a woman aged 40 to 49 in good health.

CDR3 loop: CASSEGILGQGAYEQYF. In DNA form, the CDR3 reads TGCGCCAGCAGTGAGGGTATTTTGGGACAGGGGGCCTACGAGCAGTACTTC. This rearrangement joins TRBV10-1 to TRBJ2-7; 11 bases match TRBD1. The length of the CDR3 is 17 residues. Germline trimming cut 2 bases from V and 2 bases from J; bases unmatched to any gene: 8. CDR1 WNHNN and CDR2 SYGVQD come from the germline V gene (reference sequence).